The sequence of this T cell receptor beta chain was determined in a study of blood T cell repertoires in COVID-19. At the level of the study: Material from acute and convalescent COVID-19 was sourced from the United States, Italy and Spain. Sources were T cells, B-cell-depleted T cells, or PBMCs; the material itself was cDNA or gDNA.

Original analysis: Reference gene primers were amplified, and this amplification served to estimate nucleated cell counts. Assay: immunoSEQ multiplex PCR; the TCRdb copy retains only in-frame clones and omits some. V and J calls and clone size are copied from that table; D and trimming were computed from the DNA. The repertoire holds approximately 80,000 clones, with about 87% as singletons. Trimming left V 3 bases short and J 7 bases short, with 12 bases between. The CDR3 contains 14 residues. The germline gives CDR1 LNHNV, CDR2 YYDKDF (reference sequence). What was sequenced was peripheral blood. The V call is TRBV15, the J call TRBJ2-2, with a possible D match to TRBD2 (6 bases). This clonotype was obtained from a human donor in a cohort sampled during active COVID-19. The CDR3 DNA is TGTGCCACCAGCAGTGTTAGCGGTTACGGGGAGCTGTTTTTT. This codes for CATSSVSGYGELFF.